These 2 T cell receptor beta chains were sequenced from one sample in a study of ipilimumab plus nivolumab after autologous stem cell transplantation. Data came from immunoSEQ multiplex PCR; TCRdb stores just in-frame clones and leaves some out. Of 20,000 to 30,000 clones in the sample, around 84% were seen once. This specimen was PBMCs, taken in a trial of ipilimumab plus nivolumab as post-transplant consolidation. The receptors here all came from a male donor with diffuse large B-cell lymphoma.

This clone came up once. V gene TRBV14 combines with J gene TRBJ2-7; the D is unclear. The CDR3 consists of 15 residues. Germline V gene sequence: CDR1 SGHDN, CDR2 FVKESK. Trimming took off 2 bases at V and 5 bases at J, with 16 bases between the two ends. The CDR3 is CASSQSPSPLDEQYF. CDR3 nucleotide sequence: TGTGCCAGCAGCCAATCCCCCAGTCCCCTGGACGAGCAGTACTTC.

Written as DNA, the CDR3 is TGTGCCAGTAGTACCCCGGTCGAATCCCAGGCCAAAAACATTCAGTACTTC. Translating gives CASSTPVESQAKNIQYF. The rearrangement joins TRBV19 to TRBJ2-4; D not certain. Germline lookup yields CDR1 LNHDA and CDR2 SQIVND (reference sequence). This CDR3 is 17 amino acids long. V was pared by 4 bases and J by 1 base, with 17 bases between.